The clone carrying this T cell receptor (beta chain) came up a few times. Sample time point: patch test 3, about 24 weeks after DPC sensitization. Treatment: therapeutic diphenylcyclopropenone sensitization with weekly scalp DPC. These data belong to a study of human T cells and chemical hapten exposure. This CDR3 is 16 amino acids long. CDR1 and CDR2 from the germline V gene are MGHRA and YSYEKL. V dropped 1 base and J dropped 2 bases, with 15 bases sitting between them. Attachment of unique molecular identifiers to individual cDNA molecules was performed in the library. TCRdb redid the calling of the RACE reads with MiXCR, one entry per CDR3 protein. The sample yields about 160,000 distinct CDR3 sequences, 28% seen once.

The receptor's source is a woman between 18 and 30 years old with alopecia areata. Some clones in this sample may be carry-over from other donors' samples. The chain has TRBV4-1 and TRBJ2-7, with D possibly being TRBD1 (6 bases). This sample comprised whole blood, obtained in connection with sensitization to the hapten diphenylcyclopropenone (DPC). CDR3 sequence (DNA): TGCGCCAGCAGCCAAGTGTCCGGGACACTTCCCTACGAGCAGTACTTC. Translating it yields CASSQVSGTLPYEQYF.